This T cell receptor (beta chain) was sequenced during a study of blood T cell repertoires in COVID-19. For the study at large: From the United States, Italy and Spain came samples of acute and convalescent COVID-19. The cDNA or gDNA used as material had been derived from T cells, B-cell-depleted T cells, or PBMCs.

Authors' data handling: Reference gene primers were amplified, and this amplification served to estimate nucleated cell counts. TCRdb's table, derived via immunoSEQ multiplex PCR, lists solely in-frame clones and lacks some. V and J calls and clone size follow that table, whereas D and trimming were derived from the DNA. The sample has about 120,000 clones, around four fifths seen once. The germline CDR1 and CDR2 sequences are SGHKS and YYEKEE (reference sequence). With 0 bases removed from V and 5 bases from J, the gap between germline ends came to 14 bases. The CDR3 runs 15 residues. The TCR was taken from a human donor in a cohort sampled during active COVID-19. V usage is TRBV5-5 and J usage is TRBJ1-1, with D perhaps TRBD1 (6 bases). Sample: peripheral blood. CDR3 in amino acids: CASSLGTAVKTEAFF. Here the CDR3 DNA reads TGTGCCAGCAGCTTGGGGACAGCTGTTAAGACTGAAGCTTTCTTT.